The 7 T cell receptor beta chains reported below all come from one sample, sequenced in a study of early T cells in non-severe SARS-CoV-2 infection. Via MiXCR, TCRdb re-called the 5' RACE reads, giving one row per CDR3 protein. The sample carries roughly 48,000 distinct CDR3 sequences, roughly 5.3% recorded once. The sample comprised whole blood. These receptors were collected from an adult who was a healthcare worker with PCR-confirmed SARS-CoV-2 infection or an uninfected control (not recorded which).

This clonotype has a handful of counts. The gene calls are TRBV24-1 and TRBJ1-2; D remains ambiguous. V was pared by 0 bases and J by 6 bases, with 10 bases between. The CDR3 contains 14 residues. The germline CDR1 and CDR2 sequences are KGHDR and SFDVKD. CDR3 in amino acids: CATSDLYRTDGYTF. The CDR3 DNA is TGTGCCACCAGTGATTTGTACCGAACGGATGGCTACACCTTC.

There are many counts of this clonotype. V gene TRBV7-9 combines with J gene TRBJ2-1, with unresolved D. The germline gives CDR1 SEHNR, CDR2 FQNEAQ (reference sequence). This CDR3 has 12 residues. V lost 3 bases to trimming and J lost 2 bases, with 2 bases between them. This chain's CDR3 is CASSLPYNEQFF. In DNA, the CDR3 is TGTGCCAGCAGCTTGCCCTACAATGAGCAGTTCTTC.

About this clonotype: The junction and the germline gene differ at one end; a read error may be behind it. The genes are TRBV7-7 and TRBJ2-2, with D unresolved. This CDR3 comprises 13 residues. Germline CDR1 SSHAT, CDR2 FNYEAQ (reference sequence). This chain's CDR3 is CASRWKNTGELFF. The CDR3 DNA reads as TGTGCTAGCAGGTGGAAGAACACCGGGGAGCTGTTTTTT.

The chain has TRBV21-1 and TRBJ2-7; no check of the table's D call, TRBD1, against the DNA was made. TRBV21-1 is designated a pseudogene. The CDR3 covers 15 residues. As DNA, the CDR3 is TGTGGCAGCATCCGCTTAAGGGGGCCGCCCTACGAGCAGTACTTC. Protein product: CGSIRLRGPPYEQYF.

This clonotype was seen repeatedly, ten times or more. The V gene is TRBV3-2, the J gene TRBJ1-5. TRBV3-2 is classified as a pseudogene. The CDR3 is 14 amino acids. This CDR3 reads CASSEGLSNQPQHF. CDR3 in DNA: TGTGCCAGCAGCGAGGGACTGTCAAATCAGCCCCAGCATTTT.

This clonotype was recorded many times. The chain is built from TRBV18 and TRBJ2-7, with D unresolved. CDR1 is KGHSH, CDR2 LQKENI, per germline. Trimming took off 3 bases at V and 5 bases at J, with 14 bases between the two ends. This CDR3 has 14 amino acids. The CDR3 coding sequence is TGTGCCAGCTCACCCGCGGTAAGAAGCAACGAGCAGTACTTC. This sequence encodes CASSPAVRSNEQYF. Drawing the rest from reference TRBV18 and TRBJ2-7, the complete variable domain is NAGVMQNPRHLVRRRGQEARLRCSPMKGHSHVYWYRQLPEEGLKFMVYLQKENIIDESGMPKERFSAEFPKEGPSILRIQQVVRGDSAAYFCASSPAVRSNEQYFGPGTRLTVT.

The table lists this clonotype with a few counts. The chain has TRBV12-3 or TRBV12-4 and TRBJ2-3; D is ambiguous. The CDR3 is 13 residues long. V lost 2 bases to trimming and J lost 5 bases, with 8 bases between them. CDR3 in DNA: TGTGCCAGCAGTTTAAATCGTTTAGATACGCAGTATTTT. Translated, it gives CASSLNRLDTQYF.